Shown below are 8 T cell receptor beta chains from a single sample sequenced in a study of T cell repertoires in cytomegalovirus infection (dated by TCRdb to the late 2010s). TCRdb lists the instrument as Illumina HiSeq 1500. Using fastp at Q25 and MiXCR, TCRdb reprocessed the public reads and kept productive beta chains. For every CDR3 protein sequence, its rows merge into one entry that carries the most common genes and DNA. This sample gives under 200,000 distinct CDR3 sequences in total; roughly a fifth of them show up just once. The top ten clones comprise under 30% of the sample. Per the publication, the treatment or condition label means: in vitro stimulation with specific CMV peptide epitopes to enrich CMV-specific T cells. These TCRs' antigens remain unknown. The sequenced sample was CD8+ T cells from cultured PBMCs, obtained from culture after CMV antigen stimulation. The receptors originated from a human donor in good health (CMV status not recorded). Some clones in this sample may be carry-over from other donors' samples.

This clonotype has just a few counts. The chain employs TRBV28 and TRBJ1-2; D is unclear. This CDR3 is built from 14 residues. CDR1 and CDR2 (germline): MDHEN, SYDVKM. The V end was cut by 7 bases, the J end by 2 bases, with 14 bases between. CDR3 sequence: CASKAEGLNYGYTF. The CDR3 coding sequence is TGTGCCAGCAAAGCAGAGGGTCTAAACTATGGCTACACCTTC.

In this sample, this clonotype turned up a few times. V usage is TRBV4-1 and J usage is TRBJ1-2, with D possibly matching TRBD1 (5 bases). The CDR3 totals 15 residues. Germline CDR1 MGHRA, CDR2 YSYEKL. V lost 0 bases and J 8 bases, leaving 16 bases between the germline ends. CDR3 residues: CASSQDEGQLEGYTF. The DNA for the CDR3 is TGCGCCAGCAGCCAAGATGAGGGGCAGCTTGAGGGCTACACCTTC.

The chain links TRBV7-2 to TRBJ1-1, with TRBD1 as a possible D gene (5 bases). Trimming left V 2 bases short and J 1 base short, with 17 bases between. CDR3 length: 17 amino acids. Per the germline V gene, CDR1 is SGHTA and CDR2 is FQGNSA. CDR3 nucleotide sequence: TGTGCCAGCAGCTTACGGTATGGGGGGATAAGGAACACTGAAGCTTTCTTT. Translated: CASSLRYGGIRNTEAFF.

The rearrangement links TRBV15 to TRBJ2-1; 8 bases are shared with TRBD1. V was pared by 5 bases and J by 3 bases, with 6 bases of the junction left unmatched. The CDR3 spans 15 residues. In germline, CDR1 is LNHNV, CDR2 YYDKDF (reference sequence). CDR3 loop: CATSQTGGDYNEQFF. The CDR3 DNA is TGTGCCACCAGCCAAACAGGGGGAGACTACAATGAGCAGTTCTTC. The whole variable domain, filled in from reference TRBV15 and TRBJ2-1, reads DAMVIQNPRYQVTQFGKPVTLSCSQTLNHNVMYWYQQKSSQAPKLLFHYYDKDFNNEADTPDNFQSRRPNTSFCFLDIRSPGLGDTAMYLCATSQTGGDYNEQFFGPGTRLTVL.

The chain carries TRBV6-1 and TRBJ2-3; 8 bases match TRBD2. In germline, CDR1 is MNHNS, CDR2 SASEGT. The J segment lost 3 bases and the V segment lost 6 bases, leaving 20 bases of the junction unmatched. The CDR3 has 19 amino acids. CDR3 loop: CASSFTPLGLVQPTDTQYF. The CDR3, as DNA: TGTGCCAGCAGCTTCACCCCTCTGGGACTAGTGCAACCTACAGATACGCAGTATTTT.

The chain employs TRBV12-3 or TRBV12-4 and TRBJ1-1; D remains unclear. The CDR3 totals 12 residues. V was trimmed by 3 bases and J by 5 bases, leaving 7 bases between them. This CDR3 is CASSFLRTEAFF. For the CDR3, the DNA is TGTGCCAGCAGTTTTCTCCGGACTGAAGCTTTCTTT.

This clonotype was observed at least ten times. The chain uses TRBV28 and TRBJ2-1; 7 bases map to TRBD1. The CDR3 spans 20 residues. V lost 2 bases, J lost 10 bases, and 26 bases stayed unmatched. Germline CDR1 reads MDHEN; CDR2 reads SYDVKM. CDR3 DNA sequence: TGTGCCAGCAGTTTAGTTGGGACAGAGACTATGACTATGTGGGGTAGGGAGCAGTTCTTC. Its protein product is CASSLVGTETMTMWGREQFF.

This chain connects TRBV20-1 to TRBJ2-7; 7 nucleotides align to TRBD1. V was pared by 3 bases and J by 4 bases, with 9 bases of the junction left unmatched. There are 14 residues in the CDR3. CDR1 DFQATT and CDR2 SNEGSKA come from the germline V gene (reference sequence). The CDR3 nucleotides are TGCAGTGCTAGGGCCGGGACAGAGCATTACGAGCAGTACTTC. Its translation: CSARAGTEHYEQYF.